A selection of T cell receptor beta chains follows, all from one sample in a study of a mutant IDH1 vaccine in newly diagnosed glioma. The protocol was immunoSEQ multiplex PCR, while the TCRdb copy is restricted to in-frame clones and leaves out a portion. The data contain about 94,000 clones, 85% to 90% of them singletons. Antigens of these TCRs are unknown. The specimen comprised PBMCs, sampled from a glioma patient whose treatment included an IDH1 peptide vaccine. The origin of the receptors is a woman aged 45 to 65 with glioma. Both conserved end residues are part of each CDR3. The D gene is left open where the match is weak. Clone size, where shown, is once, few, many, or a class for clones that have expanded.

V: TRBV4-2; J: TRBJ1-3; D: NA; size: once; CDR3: CASSQDPTSGNTIYF; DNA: TGTGCCAGCAGCCAAGATCCGACCTCTGGAAACACCATATATTTT
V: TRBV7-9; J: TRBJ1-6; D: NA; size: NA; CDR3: CASSLVGRTSPLHF; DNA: TGTGCCAGCAGCTTAGTAGGACGGACTTCACCCCTCCACTTT
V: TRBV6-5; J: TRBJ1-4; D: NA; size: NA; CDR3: CASSYGAGEKLFF; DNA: TGTGCCAGCAGTTATGGTGCAGGTGAAAAACTGTTTTTT
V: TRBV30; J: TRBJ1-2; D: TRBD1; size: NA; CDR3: CAGGDSLNYGYTF; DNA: TGTGCCGGCGGGGACAGTCTAAACTATGGCTACACCTTC
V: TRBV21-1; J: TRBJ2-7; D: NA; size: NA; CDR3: CASSKVLGGRYEQYF; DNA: TGTGCCAGCAGCAAAGTTCTAGGGGGTAGGTACGAGCAGTACTTC
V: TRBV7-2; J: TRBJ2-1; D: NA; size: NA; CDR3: CAGGRSSYNEQFF; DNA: TGTGCCGGAGGGAGGAGCTCCTACAATGAGCAGTTCTTC
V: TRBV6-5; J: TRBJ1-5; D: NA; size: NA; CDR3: CASSHIDQPQHF; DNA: TGTGCCAGCAGTCATATCGATCAGCCCCAGCATTTT
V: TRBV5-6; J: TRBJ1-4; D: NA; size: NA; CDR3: CASSLTGTNEKLFF; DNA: TGTGCCAGCAGCTTAACAGGAACTAATGAAAAACTGTTTTTT
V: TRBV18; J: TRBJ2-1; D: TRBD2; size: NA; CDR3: CASSPPSGRSSYNEQFF; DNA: TGTGCCAGCTCACCACCGAGCGGGAGGAGCTCCTACAATGAGCAGTTCTTC
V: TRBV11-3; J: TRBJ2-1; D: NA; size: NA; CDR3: CASSSHRGGYNEQFF; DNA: TGTGCCAGCAGCAGCCACAGGGGGGGTTACAATGAGCAGTTCTTC
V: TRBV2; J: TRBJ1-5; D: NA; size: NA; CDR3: CASSEGGQGNQPQHF; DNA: TGTGCCAGCAGTGAAGGGGGGCAGGGCAATCAGCCCCAGCATTTT
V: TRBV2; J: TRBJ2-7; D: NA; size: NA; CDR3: CASRARDHSYEQYF; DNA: TGTGCCAGCAGAGCAAGGGACCACTCCTACGAGCAGTACTTC
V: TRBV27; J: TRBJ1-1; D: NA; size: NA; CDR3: CVSSSGLTNTEAFF; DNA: TGTGTCAGCAGTTCGGGTCTGACGAACACTGAAGCTTTCTTT
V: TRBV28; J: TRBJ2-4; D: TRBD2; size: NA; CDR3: CASTQGLAGVDIQYF; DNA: TGTGCCAGCACTCAGGGACTAGCGGGAGTTGACATTCAGTACTTC
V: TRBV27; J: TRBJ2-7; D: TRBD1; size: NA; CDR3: CASQDRGYEQYF; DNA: TGTGCCAGCCAGGACAGGGGCTACGAGCAGTACTTC
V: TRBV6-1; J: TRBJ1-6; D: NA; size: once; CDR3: CASSVPQAYNSPLHF; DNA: TGTGCCAGCAGTGTTCCGCAGGCCTATAATTCACCCCTCCACTTT
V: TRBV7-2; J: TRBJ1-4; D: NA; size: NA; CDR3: CASSFSVGTGEKLFF; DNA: TGTGCCAGCAGCTTCTCAGTCGGAACGGGTGAAAAACTGTTTTTT
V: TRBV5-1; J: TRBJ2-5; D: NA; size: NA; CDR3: CASSLVPGQETQYF; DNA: TGCGCCAGCAGCTTGGTCCCGGGGCAGGAGACCCAGTACTTC
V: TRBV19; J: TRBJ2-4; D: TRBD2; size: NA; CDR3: CASKELAGRAYF; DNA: TGTGCCAGTAAGGAACTAGCAGGGAGGGCGTACTTC
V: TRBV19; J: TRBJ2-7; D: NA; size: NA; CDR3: CASSPRQSYEQYF; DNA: TGTGCCAGTAGTCCCCGACAGAGCTACGAGCAGTACTTC
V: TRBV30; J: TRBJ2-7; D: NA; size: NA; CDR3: CALTSFYEQYF; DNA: TGTGCCTTGACTAGTTTCTACGAGCAGTACTTC
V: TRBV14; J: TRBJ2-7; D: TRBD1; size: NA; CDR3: CASSRGQGGYEQYF; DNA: TGCGCCAGCAGCCGGGGACAGGGCGGCTACGAGCAGTACTTC
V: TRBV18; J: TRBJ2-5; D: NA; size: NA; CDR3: CASSPPGQPETQYF; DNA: TGTGCCAGCTCACCACCCGGGCAGCCAGAGACCCAGTACTTC
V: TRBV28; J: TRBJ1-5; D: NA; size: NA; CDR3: CASSLIRGNQPQHF; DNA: TGTGCCAGCAGTTTAATCAGAGGCAATCAGCCCCAGCATTTT